Shown below are 28 T cell receptor beta chains from a single sample sequenced in a study of blood T cells in healthy people across ages. A second PCR of about 6 to 11 cycles used a sample-barcoded 5' primer and a J-beta primer mix. TCRdb processed the 5' RACE reads anew with MiXCR; each CDR3 protein has one entry. The table lists over 750,000 distinct CDR3 sequences, roughly 25% of them singletons. These data also featured in a second study, about T cells of mothers and their children.

The sequencing input was blood. All receptors derive from a boy between 10 and 17 years old in good health.

The rearrangement uses TRBV28 and TRBJ2-7; the D call may be TRBD1 or TRBD2 (5 bases each). The V and J ends lost 3 bases and 11 bases respectively, with 23 bases between them. Looked up from germline, CDR1 is MDHEN and CDR2 is SYDVKM. The CDR3 is 15 amino acids. The CDR3 region has the DNA TGTGCCAGCAGTTTTGAGGGGCAGGGCCCTTGGGTTAAGTACTTC. As protein: CASSFEGQGPWVKYF.

The V call is TRBV27, the J call TRBJ1-5; D ambiguous. CDR3 length: 14 residues. Looked up from germline, CDR1 is MNHEY and CDR2 is SMNVEV (reference sequence). V lost 2 bases and J 6 bases, leaving 11 bases between the germline ends. The CDR3 sequence is CASSLGRIVQPQHF. The CDR3, as DNA: TGTGCCAGCAGTTTAGGAAGGATCGTTCAGCCCCAGCATTTT.

This clonotype was observed once. This chain joins TRBV7-9 and TRBJ2-3; 9 bases align to TRBD1. Germline trimming cut 4 bases from V and 3 bases from J; bases unmatched to any gene: 5. Germline V gene data show CDR1 as SEHNR and CDR2 as FQNEAQ (reference sequence). This CDR3 is 15 amino acids long. This CDR3 is CASSSPDRGTDTQYF. The CDR3 DNA follows: TGTGCCAGCAGCTCTCCAGACAGGGGGACAGATACGCAGTATTTT.

The J gene is TRBJ1-5, the V gene TRBV7-3; D not certain. The germline CDR1 and CDR2 sequences are SGHTA and FQGTGA. This CDR3 region has 13 residues. V shed 2 bases and J shed 4 bases, with 6 bases lying between them. Here the CDR3 reads CASSLAQNQPQHF. The CDR3 DNA sequence: TGTGCCAGCAGCTTAGCCCAGAATCAGCCCCAGCATTTT.

The rearrangement links TRBV6-2 or TRBV6-3 to TRBJ2-1; maybe TRBD2 (5 bases). In germline, CDR1 is MNHEY, CDR2 SVGEGT. The ends were cut back, 4 bases at V and 9 bases at J, with 7 bases in the middle. The CDR3 runs to 11 residues. The CDR3 nucleotides read TGTGCCAGCAGTTCCGCGGGTGAGCAGTTCTTC. Its protein product is CASSSAGEQFF.

This chain connects TRBV11-3 to TRBJ2-1, with 12 bases identical to TRBD2. Germline V lookup: CDR1 SGHNT, CDR2 YENEEA. V lost 5 bases and J lost 6; bases outside the gene matches: 5. The CDR3 spans 15 residues. The CDR3 here is CASSPRTSGVNEQFF. DNA of the CDR3: TGTGCCAGCAGCCCCCGGACTAGCGGGGTCAATGAGCAGTTCTTC. The full variable domain, completed using reference TRBV11-3 and TRBJ2-1, is EAGVVQSPRYKIIEKKQPVAFWCNPISGHNTLYWYLQNLGQGPELLIRYENEEAVDDSQLPKDRFSAERLKGVDSTLKIQPAELGDSAVYLCASSPRTSGVNEQFFGPGTRLTVL.

This clonotype was detected once. V is TRBV28 and J is TRBJ2-2; D call uncertain. The CDR3 is made up of 14 amino acids. V lost 8 bases, J lost 4 bases, and 14 bases lay in between. The germline CDR1 and CDR2 sequences are MDHEN and SYDVKM. Here the CDR3 reads CASLHSKSTGELFF. In nucleotides, the CDR3 is TGTGCCAGCCTACACTCAAAGAGCACCGGGGAGCTGTTTTTT. Looking up the rest from reference TRBV28 and TRBJ2-2 gives the full variable domain: DVKVTQSSRYLVKRTGEKVFLECVQDMDHENMFWYRQDPGLGLRLIYFSYDVKMKEKGDIPEGYSVSREKKERFSLILESASTNQTSMYLCASLHSKSTGELFFGEGSRLTVL.

This sequence joins TRBV6-6 and TRBJ2-1; D is unclear. V lost 4 bases, J lost 7 bases, and 14 bases lay in between. The germline CDR1 and CDR2 sequences are MNHNY and SVGAGI (reference sequence). This CDR3 contains 14 residues. The CDR3 spells CASSSSRVLNEQFF. The CDR3, as DNA: TGTGCCAGCAGTTCCTCTAGGGTTTTGAATGAGCAGTTCTTC.

This chain connects TRBV28 to TRBJ2-7; 7 positions agree with TRBD1. V lost 7 bases to trimming and J lost 5 bases; unmatched junction nucleotides: 11. Germline lookup yields CDR1 MDHEN and CDR2 SYDVKM. The CDR3 has 14 amino acids. This CDR3 is CASKMRTGTHEQYF. CDR3 in DNA: TGTGCCAGCAAAATGAGGACAGGAACCCACGAGCAGTACTTC. The full variable domain, with the rest looked up from reference TRBV28 and TRBJ2-7, is DVKVTQSSRYLVKRTGEKVFLECVQDMDHENMFWYRQDPGLGLRLIYFSYDVKMKEKGDIPEGYSVSREKKERFSLILESASTNQTSMYLCASKMRTGTHEQYFGPGTRLTVT.

The V and J genes are TRBV12-3 or TRBV12-4 and TRBJ2-5; 10 positions agree with TRBD2. V lost 5 bases, J lost 0 bases, and 9 bases stayed unmatched. The CDR3 is 17 residues long. The CDR3 region is CASSILGLADYQETQYF. The CDR3 DNA is TGTGCCAGCAGTATCCTCGGACTAGCGGACTACCAAGAGACCCAGTACTTC.

The J gene is TRBJ2-4, the V gene TRBV12-3 or TRBV12-4; 13 bases are a match to TRBD2. CDR3 length equals 17 residues. The V segment lost 4 bases and the J segment 2 bases; nucleotides outside the gene matches: 5. The CDR3 sequence is CASSSPGLAGTKNIQYF. CDR3 nucleotides: TGTGCCAGCAGTTCGCCGGGACTAGCGGGAACCAAAAACATTCAGTACTTC.

The chain combines TRBV4-3 with TRBJ2-1; 7 positions agree with TRBD2. Germline lookup yields CDR1 LGHNA and CDR2 YSLEER. Losses at the gene ends were 0 bases for V and 0 bases for J; bases not matched to a gene: 14. The CDR3 sequence is 20 residues long. CDR3 sequence: CASSQDNATGGFSSYNEQFF. The CDR3 DNA is TGCGCCAGCAGCCAAGATAACGCTACCGGGGGGTTTAGCTCCTACAATGAGCAGTTCTTC.

The chain is built from TRBV6-5 and TRBJ2-7; no clear D. Trimming shortened V by 2 bases and J by 4 bases, and 15 bases separated the two germline ends. Germline CDR1 reads MNHEY; CDR2 reads SVGAGI. The CDR3 consists of 15 residues. In nucleotides, the CDR3 is TGTGCCAGCAGTTACGGAAAGGATCCCCTTTACGAGCAGTACTTC. It encodes CASSYGKDPLYEQYF.

This rearrangement joins TRBV4-3 to TRBJ2-7; weak D call: TRBD1 (6 bases). The CDR3 length is 16 residues. Trimming stripped 3 bases from V and 2 bases from J, with 17 bases between. Germline lookup yields CDR1 LGHNA and CDR2 YSLEER. The CDR3 nucleotides read TGCGCCAGCAGCCAGGATTGGGGGCAGGGCGCCTACGAGCAGTACTTC. Translating it yields CASSQDWGQGAYEQYF.

This chain joins TRBV5-1 and TRBJ2-1, with TRBD1 matching 9 bases. Trimming removed 4 bases from V and 6 bases from J; junction bases left unmatched: 5. This CDR3 contains 14 residues. CDR1 and CDR2 from the germline V gene are SGHRS and YFSETQ. CDR3 DNA: TGCGCCAGCAGCCTACAGGGGGCCTGCAATGAGCAGTTCTTC. Its translation is CASSLQGACNEQFF.

This sequence joins TRBV4-1 and TRBJ2-6; D remains ambiguous. CDR1 and CDR2 (germline): MGHRA, YSYEKL. V was cut by 8 bases and J by 0 bases, with 11 bases left in between. This CDR3 is built from 15 residues. CDR3 coding DNA: TGCGCCAGCCGAACAAGGGACTCTGGGGCCAACGTCCTGACTTTC. This gives the protein CASRTRDSGANVLTF.

The gene calls are TRBV6-1 and TRBJ2-7; a possible D gene is TRBD2 (6 bases). The germline V and J ends were trimmed by 2 bases and 6 bases, with 14 bases remaining between them. The CDR3 is 14 amino acids. Germline lookup yields CDR1 MNHNS and CDR2 SASEGT. Here the CDR3 reads CASSEFEGGSEQYF. The CDR3 DNA is TGTGCCAGCAGTGAATTCGAAGGAGGGTCCGAGCAGTACTTC.

This chain connects TRBV4-1 to TRBJ1-1; 8 bases are shared with TRBD1. CDR1 MGHRA and CDR2 YSYEKL come from the germline V gene. The CDR3 consists of 16 residues. With V trimmed by 3 bases and J by 6 bases, 12 bases remained unmatched. CDR3 nucleotides: TGCGCCAGCAGCCAGCCCGTGACAGGGGCTTGGGCTGAAGCTTTCTTT. Translation: CASSQPVTGAWAEAFF.

For this clonotype: One junction end disagrees with the germline gene, perhaps due to a read error. This sequence joins TRBV10-3 and TRBJ2-5, with TRBD1 identical over 7 bases. CDR3 length equals 14 residues. Germline CDR1 and CDR2: ENHRY and SYGVKD. This CDR3 is CAISEQRQGETLYF. Written as DNA, the CDR3 is TGTGCCATCAGTGAACAGAGACAGGGAGAGACCCTGTACTTC.

Here the CDR3 reads CASSLGGRTEQYF. The CDR3 nucleotides read TGCGCCAGCAGCCTCGGAGGGAGGACTGAGCAGTACTTC. The chain combines TRBV5-1 with TRBJ2-7; maybe TRBD2 (6 bases). The length of the CDR3 is 13 residues. Looked up from germline, CDR1 is SGHRS and CDR2 is YFSETQ. V was trimmed by 4 bases and J by 7 bases, leaving 15 bases between them. Full variable domain (missing parts from reference TRBV5-1 and TRBJ2-7): KAGVTQTPRYLIKTRGQQVTLSCSPISGHRSVSWYQQTPGQGLQFLFEYFSETQRNKGNFPGRFSGRQFSNSRSEMNVSTLELGDSALYLCASSLGGRTEQYFGPGTRLTVT.

This chain uses TRBV3-1 with TRBJ1-4, with D perhaps matching TRBD1 (5 bases). The CDR3 totals 15 residues. CDR1 is LGHDT, CDR2 YNNKEL, per germline (reference sequence). Trimming cost V 4 bases and J 8 bases, with 17 bases left between them. This CDR3 is CASSPRRGLGEKLFF. The CDR3 region has the DNA TGTGCCAGCAGCCCCCGGAGGGGATTGGGGGAAAAACTGTTTTTT.

This chain connects TRBV25-1 to TRBJ1-3; no clear D gene. V lost 10 bases to trimming and J lost 0 bases, with 13 bases between them. Germline-derived CDR1 and CDR2 are MGHDK and SYGVNS. CDR3 length: 14 amino acids. The CDR3 DNA reads as TGTGCCACCAATCCCACGGACTCTGGAAACACCATATATTTT. Translated, it gives CATNPTDSGNTIYF.

This clonotype was observed a few times. CDR3: CASIIGTEPLNYGYTF. CDR3 bases: TGTGCCAGCATCATCGGGACAGAACCTCTTAACTATGGCTACACCTTC. The genes are TRBV2 and TRBJ1-2; 7 nucleotides align to TRBD1. The J segment lost 1 base and the V segment lost 7 bases, leaving 12 bases of the junction unmatched. Germline values: CDR1 SNHLY, CDR2 FYNNEI. The CDR3 loop spans 16 amino acids.

In this sample, this clonotype turned up a few times. The V and J genes are TRBV12-3 or TRBV12-4 and TRBJ1-1; D unresolved. The CDR3 extends over 14 amino acids. V gave up 3 bases and J gave up 5 bases, with 13 bases separating them. DNA of the CDR3: TGTGCCAGCAGTTTTCAGCAACTGGGTACTGAAGCTTTCTTT. Its protein product is CASSFQQLGTEAFF.

The CDR3 DNA sequence: TGTGCCAGCAGTTACTCGCCCGGGAGCTCCTACGAGCAGTACTTC. This encodes CASSYSPGSSYEQYF. V gene TRBV6-6 combines with J gene TRBJ2-5, with D perhaps matching TRBD2 (6 bases). The J call may be faulty, since TRBJ2-7 better matches the DNA end. This CDR3 spans 15 amino acids. From germline, CDR1 is MNHNY and CDR2 SVGAGI (reference sequence).

The sample holds a few counts of this clonotype. V and J are TRBV28 and TRBJ1-4; D remains unclear. Trimming took off 5 bases at V and 1 base at J, with 14 bases between the two ends. The CDR3 has 16 residues. CDR1 is MDHEN, CDR2 SYDVKM, per germline. This CDR3 reads CASSPATRGTNEKLFF. DNA for the CDR3: TGTGCCAGCAGTCCGGCGACCCGGGGAACTAATGAAAAACTGTTTTTT.

This sequence joins TRBV10-3 and TRBJ2-3, with TRBD1 as a possible D gene (5 bases). This CDR3 comprises 11 residues. The germline CDR1 and CDR2 sequences are ENHRY and SYGVKD. Trimming pared 10 bases from V and 2 bases from J, leaving 7 bases between. CDR3: CATRATDTQYF. The CDR3 nucleotides read TGTGCCACCAGGGCCACAGATACGCAGTATTTT.

In its sample, this clonotype was seen a few times. The V call is TRBV9, the J call TRBJ1-4, with 8 bases lining up with TRBD1. J lost 8 bases, V lost 4 bases, and 10 bases had no gene match. The CDR3 spans 15 residues. Germline V gives CDR1 SGDLS, CDR2 YYNGEE. CDR3 bases: TGTGCCAGCAGCCAACAGGACAGGGCTGGGGAAAAACTGTTTTTT. Its translation: CASSQQDRAGEKLFF.